These 14 T cell receptor delta chains were all obtained from the same sample, sequenced in a study of gamma-delta T cells after stem cell transplantation. TCRdb reanalyzed the RT-PCR reads using CATT. Its table lists more than 15 delta-chain clones. The sequenced sample consisted of gamma-delta T cells. Source of these receptors: a human donor. It is not recorded whose cells these are; they may come from a transplant donor. This table probably holds off-target reads from a library built for another chain.

J is TRDJ3 and V is TRDV2, with 13 positions matching TRDD3. Germline lookup yields CDR1 GEAIGNYY and CDR2 EKD. The CDR3 is made up of 20 amino acids. The junction had 4 bases not matched to a gene; V was cut back by 0 bases and J by 0 bases. CDR3 bases: TGTGCCTGTGACACCGTACTGGGGGATACGAGCTCCTGGGACACCCGACAGATGTTTTTC. Amino acids: CACDTVLGDTSSWDTRQMFF.

This clone was seen a few times. This sequence joins TRDV2 and TRDJ3; TRDD3 agrees at 7 bases. The trim removed 0 bases at V and 1 base at J, leaving 26 bases unmatched. Germline V gives CDR1 GEAIGNYY, CDR2 EKD. This CDR3 comprises 25 residues. In DNA, the CDR3 is TGTGCCTGTGACACCGTGAGTGGATGGGGGACCCCGCTTCGTTTATCGTCCTGGGACACCCGACAGATGTTTTTC. It is translated as CACDTVSGWGTPLRLSSWDTRQMFF.

There are a few counts of this clone. The genes are TRDV3 and TRDJ1, with unresolved D. This CDR3 has 15 amino acids. Germline V gene data show CDR1 as TVYSNPD and CDR2 as GDNSRS (reference sequence). V lost 2 bases to trimming and J lost 3 bases, with 19 bases between them. The CDR3 sequence: CAFETPISHADKLIF. The DNA of the CDR3 is TGTGCCTTTGAGACCCCTATATCCCACGCCGATAAACTCATCTTT.

In its sample, this clone was seen a few times. This chain joins TRDV2 and TRDJ1; TRDD3 matches 10 bases. Per germline, CDR1 GEAIGNYY and CDR2 EKD. This CDR3 is 18 amino acids long. With V trimmed by 3 bases and J by 0 bases, 12 bases remained unmatched. The CDR3 is CACDPLVLGDRNTDKLIF. The CDR3 nucleotides are TGTGCCTGTGACCCCCTCGTACTGGGGGATCGGAACACCGATAAACTCATCTTT.

The V call is TRDV2, the J call TRDJ1, with 13 bases matching TRDD3. Germline lookup yields CDR1 GEAIGNYY and CDR2 EKD. The J segment lost 2 bases and the V segment lost 0 bases, leaving 11 bases of the junction unmatched. The CDR3 loop spans 19 amino acids. CDR3 DNA sequence: TGTGCCTGTGACACCATAGGGCCACTGGGGGATACGAGAACCGATAAACTCATCTTT. This codes for CACDTIGPLGDTRTDKLIF.

The chain recombines TRDV2 with TRDJ1, with TRDD3 matching over 7 bases. This CDR3 has 14 amino acids. Trimming cost V 6 bases and J 0 bases; bases outside gene matches: 6. The germline V gene has CDR1 GEAIGNYY and CDR2 EKD. CDR3 nucleotide sequence: TGTGCCTGTCACAACCTGGGGGACACCGATAAACTCATCTTT. The encoded protein is CACHNLGDTDKLIF.

This rearrangement joins TRDV2 to TRDJ1; TRDD3 matches 7 bases. CDR3 length equals 14 residues. V lost 2 bases to trimming and J lost 0 bases; unmatched junction nucleotides: 2. Per germline, CDR1 GEAIGNYY and CDR2 EKD. DNA for the CDR3: TGTGCCTGTGACAACCTGGGGGACACCGATAAACTCATCTTT. Translating it yields CACDNLGDTDKLIF.

The chain uses TRDV2 and TRDJ1; 11 positions match TRDD3. J was trimmed by 1 base and V by 0 bases; bases with no gene match: 9. CDR1 is GEAIGNYY and CDR2 is EKD in the germline V gene. CDR3 length: 18 residues. The CDR3 sequence is CACDTVGLGDTSTDKLIF. As DNA, the CDR3 is TGTGCCTGTGACACCGTAGGGCTGGGGGATACCTCCACCGATAAACTCATCTTT.

This chain links TRDV2 with TRDJ3; TRDD3 matches 10 bases. V lost 0 bases to trimming and J lost 2 bases; unmatched junction nucleotides: 9. This CDR3 has 20 residues. CDR1 and CDR2 from the germline V gene are GEAIGNYY and EKD. DNA for the CDR3: TGTGCCTGTGACACCGGCGGTGGGGGATACCATCCCTGGGACACCCGACAGATGTTTTTC. Translated: CACDTGGGGYHPWDTRQMFF.

The chain has TRDV2 and TRDJ3, with D possibly matching TRDD3 (5 bases). The CDR3 is 18 amino acids. V lost 1 base to trimming and J lost 7 bases, with 19 bases between them. Germline CDR1 GEAIGNYY, CDR2 EKD. CDR3 sequence reads: CACDTAGVGTLDTRQMFF. The CDR3 DNA reads TGTGCCTGTGACACGGCCGGAGTGGGGACTTTAGACACCCGACAGATGTTTTTC.

This clone occurred a few times. The chain couples TRDV2 to TRDJ1; D gene ambiguous. Trimming stripped 0 bases from V and 0 bases from J, with 10 bases between. The CDR3 is 15 amino acids. Germline CDR1 GEAIGNYY, CDR2 EKD. CDR3 in DNA: TGTGCCTGTGACACCGTCTCCCTCCACACCGATAAACTCATCTTT. As protein: CACDTVSLHTDKLIF.

Only a few counts were recorded for this clone. The chain employs TRDV2 and TRDJ1, with TRDD3 matching over 8 bases. The CDR3 has 17 amino acids. V dropped 2 bases and J dropped 3; count of bases not matched to a gene: 13. CDR1 is GEAIGNYY, CDR2 EKD, per germline. CDR3 nucleotide sequence: TGTGCCTGTGACAACCTTCTACTGGGGGGATCGGCCGATAAACTCATCTTT. Amino acid sequence: CACDNLLLGGSADKLIF.

This clone appeared a few times. The chain carries TRDV1 and TRDJ1, with 10 bases matching TRDD3. The CDR3 spans 18 residues. V shed 1 base, J shed 10 bases, and the junction held 18 bases outside the gene matches. CDR1 and CDR2 from the germline V gene are TSWWSYY and QGS. CDR3 sequence reads: CALGEPGPCTGGCGRLIF. The CDR3 nucleotides are TGTGCTCTTGGGGAACCAGGCCCCTGTACTGGGGGATGTGGGAGACTCATCTTT.

The chain couples TRDV1 to TRDJ1; D possibly corresponds to TRDD3 (5 bases). Germline CDR1 reads TSWWSYY; CDR2 reads QGS. Trimming stripped 3 bases from V and 3 bases from J, with 26 bases between. The length of the CDR3 is 19 residues. The CDR3 nucleotides read TGTGCTCTTGGGGAGCCCTTAGTGCGGGGCGCCGGGGGCGCCGATAAACTCATCTTT. Residues: CALGEPLVRGAGGADKLIF.